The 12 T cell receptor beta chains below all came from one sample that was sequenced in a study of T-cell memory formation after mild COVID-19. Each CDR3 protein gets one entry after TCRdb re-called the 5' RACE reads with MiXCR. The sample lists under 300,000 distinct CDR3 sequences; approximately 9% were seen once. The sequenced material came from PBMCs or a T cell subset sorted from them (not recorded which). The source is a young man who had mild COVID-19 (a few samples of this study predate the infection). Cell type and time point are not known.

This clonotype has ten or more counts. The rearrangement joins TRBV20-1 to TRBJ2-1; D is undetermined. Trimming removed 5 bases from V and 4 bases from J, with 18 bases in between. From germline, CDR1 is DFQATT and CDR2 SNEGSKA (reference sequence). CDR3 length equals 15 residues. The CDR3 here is CSAPPPGRFYNEQFF. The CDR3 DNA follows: TGCAGTGCTCCTCCTCCCGGCCGGTTTTACAATGAGCAGTTCTTC.

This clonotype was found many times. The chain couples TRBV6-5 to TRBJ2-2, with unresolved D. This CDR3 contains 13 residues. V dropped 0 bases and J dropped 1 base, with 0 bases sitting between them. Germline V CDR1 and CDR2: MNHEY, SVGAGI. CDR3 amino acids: CASSYSNTGELFF. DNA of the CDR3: TGTGCCAGCAGTTACTCGAACACCGGGGAGCTGTTTTTT.

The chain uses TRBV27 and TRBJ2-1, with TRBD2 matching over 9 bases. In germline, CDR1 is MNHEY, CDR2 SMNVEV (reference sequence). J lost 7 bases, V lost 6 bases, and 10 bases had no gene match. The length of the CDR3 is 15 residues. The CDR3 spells CASSPAGGLWNEQFF. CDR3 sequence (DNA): TGTGCCAGCAGCCCCGCGGGGGGGCTATGGAATGAGCAGTTCTTC.

The CDR3 DNA reads as TGTGCCAGCAGCGCCGGACAGGGGGACACCGGGGAGCTGTTTTTT. Translation gives CASSAGQGDTGELFF. The V gene is TRBV7-9, the J gene TRBJ2-2; 10 nucleotides align to TRBD1. The CDR3 has 15 amino acids. CDR1 and CDR2 (germline): SEHNR, FQNEAQ (reference sequence). Losses at the gene ends were 5 bases for V and 3 bases for J; bases not matched to a gene: 3.

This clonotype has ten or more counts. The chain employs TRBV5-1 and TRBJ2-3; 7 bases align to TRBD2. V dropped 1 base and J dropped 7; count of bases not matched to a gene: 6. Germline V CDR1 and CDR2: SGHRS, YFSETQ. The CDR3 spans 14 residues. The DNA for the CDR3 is TGCGCCAGCAGCTTGACTAGCGACGGATATACGCAGTATTTT. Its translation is CASSLTSDGYTQYF.

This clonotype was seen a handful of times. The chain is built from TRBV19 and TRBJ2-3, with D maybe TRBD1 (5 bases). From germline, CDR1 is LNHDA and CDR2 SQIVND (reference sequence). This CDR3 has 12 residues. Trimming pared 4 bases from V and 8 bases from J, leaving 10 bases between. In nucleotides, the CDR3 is TGTGCCAGTAGTACTACAGGTGGTACGCAGTATTTT. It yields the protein CASSTTGGTQYF.

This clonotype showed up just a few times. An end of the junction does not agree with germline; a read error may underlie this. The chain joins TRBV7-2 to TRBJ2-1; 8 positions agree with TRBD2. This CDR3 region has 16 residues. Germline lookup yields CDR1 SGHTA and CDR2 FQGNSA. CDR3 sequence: CARSLAGRGYYNEQFF. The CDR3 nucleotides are TGTGCCAGAAGCTTAGCGGGGCGGGGGTACTACAATGAGCAGTTCTTC.

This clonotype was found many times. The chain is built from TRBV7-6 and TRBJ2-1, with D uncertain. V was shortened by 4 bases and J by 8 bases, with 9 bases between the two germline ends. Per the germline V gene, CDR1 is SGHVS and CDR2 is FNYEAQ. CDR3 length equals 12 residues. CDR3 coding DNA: TGTGCCAGCAGCTCCCTGATGGATGAGCAGTTCTTC. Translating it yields CASSSLMDEQFF.

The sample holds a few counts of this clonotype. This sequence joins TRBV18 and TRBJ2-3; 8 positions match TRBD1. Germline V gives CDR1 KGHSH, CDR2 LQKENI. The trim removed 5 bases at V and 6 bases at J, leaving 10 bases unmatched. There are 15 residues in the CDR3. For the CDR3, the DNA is TGTGCCAGCTCATCAACAGGGGGTACTGGGGATACGCAGTATTTT. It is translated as CASSSTGGTGDTQYF.

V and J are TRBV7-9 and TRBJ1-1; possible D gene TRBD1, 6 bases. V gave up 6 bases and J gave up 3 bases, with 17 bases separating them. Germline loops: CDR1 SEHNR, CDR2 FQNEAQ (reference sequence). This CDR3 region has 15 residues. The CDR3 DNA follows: TGTGCCAGCAGTTTTAATCACAGGGTGTACACTGAAGCTTTCTTT. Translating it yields CASSFNHRVYTEAFF.

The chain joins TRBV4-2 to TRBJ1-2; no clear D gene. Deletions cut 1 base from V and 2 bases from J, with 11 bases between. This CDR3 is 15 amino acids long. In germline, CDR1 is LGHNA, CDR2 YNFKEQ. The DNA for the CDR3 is TGTGCCAGCAGCCAAGGTGTGGGCGAAAACTATGGCTACACCTTC. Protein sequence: CASSQGVGENYGYTF.

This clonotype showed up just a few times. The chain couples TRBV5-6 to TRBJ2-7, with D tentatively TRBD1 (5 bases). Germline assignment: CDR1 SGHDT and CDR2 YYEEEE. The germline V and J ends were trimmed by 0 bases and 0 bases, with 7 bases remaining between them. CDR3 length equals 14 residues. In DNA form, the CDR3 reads TGTGCCAGCAGCTTGGACAGGTTCTCCTACGAGCAGTACTTC. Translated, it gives CASSLDRFSYEQYF.